This T cell receptor beta chain appears in the sequencing data of a study of molecular identifiers for immune sequencing clone quantification. Study-wide results and caveats: Investigators reportedly could detect spiked Jurkat TCR RNA from one cell among over 900,000 naive cells. Clones above 20 RNA copies held over 97% of effector molecules, under 1% in naive cells.

With respect to this clonotype: Its antigen is unknown. This clone may be a read error of a much larger clone one base away.

A CD8+CD4-CCR7+CD45RA+ phenotype served as the sorting definition for naive CD8 T cells. The authors built bulk TCR libraries by previously described methods with listed TCR primers. TCRdb passed the PCR reads through MiXCR, listing each CDR3 protein once. The sample lists hundreds of thousands of distinct CDR3 sequences, approximately 24% occurring once. The V gene's germline CDR1 is MNHEY and CDR2 SVGEGT. The CDR3 is 19 amino acids. The ends were cut back, 5 bases at V and 0 bases at J, with 20 bases in the middle. Sequencing was carried out using naive CD8+ T cells from blood, with Jurkat cell RNA spiked in. Subset given: FACS-sorted CD8+CD4-CCR7+CD45RA+ naive T cells. This clonotype originated in a human donor in good health. Some libraries in this study had Jurkat cell RNA spiked in. This chain connects TRBV6-2 or TRBV6-3 to TRBJ2-6; weak D call: TRBD1 (5 bases). CDR3 loop: CASSLPPRTGSSGANVLTF. The CDR3 DNA reads TGTGCCAGCAGTCTCCCCCCGCGCACAGGAAGCTCTGGGGCCAACGTCCTGACTTTC.